This T cell receptor beta chain was obtained from a study of blood T cell repertoires in COVID-19. Measured with immunoSEQ multiplex PCR; TCRdb has only the in-frame clones, and not every one. The table records 150,000 or so clones, 84% of them present only once. This receptor was taken from a woman aged 55-75 years with acute or convalescent COVID-19. Sequencing was done on a sample of peripheral blood.

CDR3 protein: CASSSPPAGEWNTGELFF. DNA of the CDR3: TGTGCCAGCAGCTCCCCCCCAGCGGGAGAATGGAACACCGGGGAGCTGTTTTTT. This chain uses TRBV11-3 with TRBJ2-2; 8 bases fit TRBD2. The CDR3 is 18 residues long. J gave up 1 base and V 4 bases, and 11 bases lay outside the gene matches. Looked up from germline, CDR1 is SGHNT and CDR2 is YENEEA.